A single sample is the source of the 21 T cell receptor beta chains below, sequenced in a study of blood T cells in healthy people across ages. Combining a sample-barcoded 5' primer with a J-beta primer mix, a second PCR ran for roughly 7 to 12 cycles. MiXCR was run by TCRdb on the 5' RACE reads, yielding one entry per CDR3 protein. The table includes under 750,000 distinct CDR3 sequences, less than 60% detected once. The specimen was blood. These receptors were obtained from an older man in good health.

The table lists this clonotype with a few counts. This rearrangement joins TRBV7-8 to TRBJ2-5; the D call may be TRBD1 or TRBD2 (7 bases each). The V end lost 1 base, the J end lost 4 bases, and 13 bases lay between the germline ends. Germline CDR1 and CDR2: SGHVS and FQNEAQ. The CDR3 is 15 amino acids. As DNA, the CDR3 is TGTGCCAGCAGCTTAGTTCAGGGGGGGACAGAGACCCAGTACTTC. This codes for CASSLVQGGTETQYF.

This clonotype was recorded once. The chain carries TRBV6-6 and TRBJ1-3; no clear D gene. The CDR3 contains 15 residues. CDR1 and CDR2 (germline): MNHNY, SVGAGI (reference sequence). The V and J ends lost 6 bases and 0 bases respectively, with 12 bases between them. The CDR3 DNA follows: TGTGCCAGCAGCCCATCCTTCCACTCTGGAAACACCATATATTTT. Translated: CASSPSFHSGNTIYF.

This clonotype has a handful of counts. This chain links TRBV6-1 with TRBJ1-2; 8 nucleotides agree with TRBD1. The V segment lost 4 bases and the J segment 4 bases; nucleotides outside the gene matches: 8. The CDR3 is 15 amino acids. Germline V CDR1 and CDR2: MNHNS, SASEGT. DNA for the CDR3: TGTGCCAGCAGTGGGGGGGGGACAGGCACCTATGGCTACACCTTC. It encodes CASSGGGTGTYGYTF.

The DNA of the CDR3 is TGCAGTGCCCTAAAATACGGGCAGTACTTC. Its protein is CSALKYGQYF. The rearrangement joins TRBV20-1 to TRBJ2-5; the D is unclear. Between the trimmed V and J ends, which lost 6 bases and 11 bases, there was a span of 13 bases. The CDR3 consists of 10 residues. CDR1 DFQATT and CDR2 SNEGSKA come from the germline V gene (reference sequence).

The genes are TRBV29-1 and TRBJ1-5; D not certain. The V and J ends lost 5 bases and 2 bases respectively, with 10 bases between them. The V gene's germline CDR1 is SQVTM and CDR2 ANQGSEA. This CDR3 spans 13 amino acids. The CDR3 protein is CSVMEVGNQPQHF. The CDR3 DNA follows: TGCAGCGTTATGGAGGTTGGCAATCAGCCCCAGCATTTT.

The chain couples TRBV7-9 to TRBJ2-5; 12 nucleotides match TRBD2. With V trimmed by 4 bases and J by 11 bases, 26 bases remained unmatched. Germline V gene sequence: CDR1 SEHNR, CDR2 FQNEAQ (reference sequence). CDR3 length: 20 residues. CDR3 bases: TGTGCCAGCAGCTCCCGACTAGCGGGGGATCCCTCCCTACTCTACAATGAGCAGTACTTC. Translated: CASSSRLAGDPSLLYNEQYF. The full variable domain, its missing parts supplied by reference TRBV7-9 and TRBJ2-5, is DTGVSQNPRHKITKRGQNVTFRCDPISEHNRLYWYRQTLGQGPEFLTYFQNEAQLEKSRLLSDRFSAERPKGSFSTLEIQRTEQGDSAMYLCASSSRLAGDPSLLYNEQYFGPGTRLLVL.

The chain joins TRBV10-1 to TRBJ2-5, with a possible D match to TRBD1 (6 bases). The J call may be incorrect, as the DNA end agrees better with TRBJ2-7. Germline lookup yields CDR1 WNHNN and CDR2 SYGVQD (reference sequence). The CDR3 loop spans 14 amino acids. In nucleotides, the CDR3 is TGCGCCAGCAGTGTGGGCAGGGGACCCCACGAGCAGTACTTC. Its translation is CASSVGRGPHEQYF.

The DNA of the CDR3 is TGCAGCGTTGCGGGGGGAAGGGGCTACGAGCAGTACTTC. It translates to CSVAGGRGYEQYF. The V gene is TRBV29-1, the J gene TRBJ2-7; 7 nucleotides match TRBD2. Trimming removed 4 bases from V and 3 bases from J; junction bases left unmatched: 6. The germline CDR1 and CDR2 sequences are SQVTM and ANQGSEA. This CDR3 comprises 13 residues.

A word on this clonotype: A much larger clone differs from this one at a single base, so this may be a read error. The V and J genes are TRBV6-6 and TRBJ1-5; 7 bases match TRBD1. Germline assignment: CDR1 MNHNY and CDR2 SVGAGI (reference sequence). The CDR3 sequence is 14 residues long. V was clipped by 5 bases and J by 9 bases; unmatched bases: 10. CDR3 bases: TGTGCCAGCAGTGACAGCAGGGGGACTGCGCCCCAGCATTTT. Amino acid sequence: CASSDSRGTAPQHF.

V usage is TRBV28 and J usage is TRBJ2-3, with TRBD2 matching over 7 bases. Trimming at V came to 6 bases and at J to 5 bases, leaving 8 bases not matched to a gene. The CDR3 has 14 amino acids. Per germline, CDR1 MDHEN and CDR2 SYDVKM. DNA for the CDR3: TGTGCCAGCAGGGAGCGGACTAGAGAAGATACGCAGTATTTT. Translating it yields CASRERTREDTQYF.

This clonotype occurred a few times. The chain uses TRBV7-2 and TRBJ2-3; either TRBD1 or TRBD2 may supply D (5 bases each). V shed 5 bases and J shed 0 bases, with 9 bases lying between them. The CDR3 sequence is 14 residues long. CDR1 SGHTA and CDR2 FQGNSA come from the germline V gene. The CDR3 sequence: CASSRDQSTDTQYF. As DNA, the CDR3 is TGTGCCAGCAGCCGGGACCAAAGCACAGATACGCAGTATTTT.

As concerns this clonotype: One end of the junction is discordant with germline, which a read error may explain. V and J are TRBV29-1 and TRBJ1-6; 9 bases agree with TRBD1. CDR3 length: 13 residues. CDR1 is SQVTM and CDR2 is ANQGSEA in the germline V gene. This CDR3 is CSVRQGVNSPPHF. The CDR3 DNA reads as TGCAGCGTAAGACAGGGGGTTAATTCACCCCCCCACTTT.

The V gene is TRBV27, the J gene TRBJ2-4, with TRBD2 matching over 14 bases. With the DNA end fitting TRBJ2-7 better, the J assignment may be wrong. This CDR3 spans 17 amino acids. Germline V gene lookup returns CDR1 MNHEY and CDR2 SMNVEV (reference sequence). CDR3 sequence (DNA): TGTGCCAGCAGTTTTAGGACTAGCGGGAGGAAAGGAAACGAGCAGTACTTC. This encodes CASSFRTSGRKGNEQYF.

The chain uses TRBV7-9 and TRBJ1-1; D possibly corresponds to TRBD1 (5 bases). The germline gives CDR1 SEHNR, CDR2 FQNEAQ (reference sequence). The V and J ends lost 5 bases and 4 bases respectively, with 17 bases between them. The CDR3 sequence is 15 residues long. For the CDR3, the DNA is TGTGCCAGCAGCCGGACTCAGGGTTTGGGCACTGAAGCTTTCTTT. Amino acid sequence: CASSRTQGLGTEAFF.

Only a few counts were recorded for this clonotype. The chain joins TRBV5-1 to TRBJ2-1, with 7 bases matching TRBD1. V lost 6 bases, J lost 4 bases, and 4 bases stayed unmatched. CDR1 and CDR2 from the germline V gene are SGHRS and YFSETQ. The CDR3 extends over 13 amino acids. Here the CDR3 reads CASTRTGYNEQFF. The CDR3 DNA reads TGCGCCAGCACTAGGACAGGATACAATGAGCAGTTCTTC.

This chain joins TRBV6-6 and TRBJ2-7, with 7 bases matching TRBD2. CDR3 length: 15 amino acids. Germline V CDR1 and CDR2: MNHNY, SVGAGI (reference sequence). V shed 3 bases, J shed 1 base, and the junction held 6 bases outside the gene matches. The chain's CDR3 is CASSYQRGVSYEQYF. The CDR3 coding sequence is TGTGCCAGCAGTTATCAGCGGGGCGTATCCTACGAGCAGTACTTC.

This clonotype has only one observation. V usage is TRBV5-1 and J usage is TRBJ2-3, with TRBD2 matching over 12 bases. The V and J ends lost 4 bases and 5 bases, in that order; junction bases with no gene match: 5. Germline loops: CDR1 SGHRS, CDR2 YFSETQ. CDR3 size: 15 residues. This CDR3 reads CASSPTSGSRDTQYF. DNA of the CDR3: TGCGCCAGCAGCCCGACTAGCGGGAGCCGAGATACGCAGTATTTT.

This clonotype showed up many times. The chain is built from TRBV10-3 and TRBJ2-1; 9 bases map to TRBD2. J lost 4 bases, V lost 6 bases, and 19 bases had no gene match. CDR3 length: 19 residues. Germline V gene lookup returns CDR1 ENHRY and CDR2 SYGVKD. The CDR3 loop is CAISAVIGRGGPTYNEQFF. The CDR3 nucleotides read TGTGCCATCAGCGCCGTAATCGGGCGGGGGGGGCCCACTTACAATGAGCAGTTCTTC.

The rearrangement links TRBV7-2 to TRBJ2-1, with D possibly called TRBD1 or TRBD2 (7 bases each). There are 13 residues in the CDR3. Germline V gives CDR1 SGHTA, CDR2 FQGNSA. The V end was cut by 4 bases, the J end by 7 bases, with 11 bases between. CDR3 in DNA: TGTGCCAGCAGCTCCAGGGGGGGAAATGAGCAGTTCTTC. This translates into CASSSRGGNEQFF.

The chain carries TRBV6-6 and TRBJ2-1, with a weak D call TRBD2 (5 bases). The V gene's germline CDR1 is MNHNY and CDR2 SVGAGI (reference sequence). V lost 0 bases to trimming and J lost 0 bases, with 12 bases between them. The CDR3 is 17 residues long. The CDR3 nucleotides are TGTGCCAGCAGTTACTCAGGCGGGCCTTTCTCCTACAATGAGCAGTTCTTC. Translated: CASSYSGGPFSYNEQFF.

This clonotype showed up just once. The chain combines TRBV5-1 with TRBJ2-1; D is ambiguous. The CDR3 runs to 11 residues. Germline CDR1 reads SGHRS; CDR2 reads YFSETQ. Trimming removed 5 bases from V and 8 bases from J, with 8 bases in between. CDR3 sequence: CASRRSYEQFF. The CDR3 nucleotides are TGCGCCAGCAGGCGATCCTATGAGCAGTTCTTC.